The 17 T cell receptor beta chains presented below share a single source sample, sequenced in a study of T cell responses to AZD1222 COVID-19 vaccine. Sequencing was performed with immunoSEQ multiplex PCR; in TCRdb, only in-frame clones are kept and a portion is missing. The data contain roughly 160,000 clones, 90% to 95% of them seen just once; the ten biggest clones take up approximately 1.2%. The sample was peripheral blood, taken 28 days after the second AZD1222 dose. Receptor source: an adult who received the AZD1222 COVID-19 vaccine.

This chain links TRBV3-1 (or the pseudogene TRBV3-2) with TRBJ1-2, with D hard to call. V was trimmed by 0 bases and J by 7 bases, leaving 15 bases between them. CDR1 and CDR2 from the germline V gene are LGHDT and YNNKEL (reference sequence). CDR3 size: 15 residues. CDR3 nucleotide sequence: TGTGCCAGCAGCCAAGACCTCTACAGCCAGGCTGGCTACACCTTC. This sequence encodes CASSQDLYSQAGYTF.

This clone was observed once. This chain links TRBV5-1 with TRBJ2-1; tentatively, D is TRBD1 or TRBD2 (6 bases each). The V and J ends lost 4 bases and 5 bases respectively, with 22 bases between them. CDR3 length equals 17 residues. The germline V gene has CDR1 SGHRS and CDR2 YFSETQ. In nucleotides, the CDR3 is TGCGCCAGCAGCCCAAGCATAGGGGGGCGGTTCGACAATGAGCAGTTCTTC. Its translation is CASSPSIGGRFDNEQFF.

V and J are TRBV6-2 or TRBV6-3 and TRBJ2-2; TRBD2 matches 7 bases. The V segment lost 2 bases and the J segment 5 bases; nucleotides outside the gene matches: 5. The CDR3 spans 15 residues. Germline CDR1 is MNHEY and CDR2 is SVGEGT. Here the CDR3 DNA reads TGTGCCAGCAGTTACGCGGGAGAGGAGACCGGGGAGCTGTTTTTT. Translated: CASSYAGEETGELFF.

The V call is TRBV16, the J call TRBJ1-1; D is perhaps TRBD1 (5 bases). The CDR3 contains 14 residues. Trimming left V 0 bases short and J 0 bases short, with 5 bases between. CDR1 and CDR2 (germline): KGHSY, FQNENV. The CDR3 sequence: CASSQSTVNTEAFF. The DNA for the CDR3 is TGTGCCAGCAGCCAATCGACAGTGAACACTGAAGCTTTCTTT.

The V call is TRBV7-8, the J call TRBJ1-1; no clear D. CDR1 SGHVS and CDR2 FQNEAQ come from the germline V gene. Trimming took 4 bases from V and 1 from J, leaving 16 bases between them. The CDR3 is 16 residues long. The CDR3 nucleotides are TGTGCCAGCAGCTCCTCCTCCGGGTCTCCGAACACTGAAGCTTTCTTT. Translation gives CASSSSSGSPNTEAFF. The full variable domain, in which reference TRBV7-8 and TRBJ1-1 provide the parts outside the CDR3, is GAGVSQSPRYKVAKRGQDVALRCDPISGHVSLFWYQQALGQGPEFLTYFQNEAQLDKSGLPSDRFFAERPEGSVSTLKIQRTQQEDSAVYLCASSSSSGSPNTEAFFGQGTRLTVV.

This clone is a singleton in its sample. The chain uses TRBV7-8 and TRBJ2-1; no firm D call. There are 12 residues in the CDR3. Germline CDR1 SGHVS, CDR2 FQNEAQ. The ends were cut back, 5 bases at V and 6 bases at J, with 8 bases in the middle. CDR3 sequence: CASSLDFNEQFF. CDR3 nucleotide sequence: TGTGCCAGCAGCCTTGACTTCAATGAGCAGTTCTTC.

J is TRBJ2-2 and V is TRBV30; tentatively, D is TRBD1 (5 bases). The CDR3 extends over 12 amino acids. The germline gives CDR1 GTSNPN, CDR2 SVGIG (reference sequence). Trimming took off 8 bases at V and 2 bases at J, with 9 bases between the two ends. The DNA of the CDR3 is TGTGCCCAGACAGCAAACACCGGGGAGCTGTTTTTT. This codes for CAQTANTGELFF. The full variable domain, in which reference TRBV30 and TRBJ2-2 provide the parts outside the CDR3, is SQTIHQWPATLVQPVGSPLSLECTVEGTSNPNLYWYRQAAGRGLQLLFYSVGIGQISSEVPQNLSASRPQDRQFILSSKKLLLSDSGFYLCAQTANTGELFFGEGSRLTVL.

This chain joins TRBV9 and TRBJ1-4, with 7 positions matching TRBD1. Germline assignment: CDR1 SGDLS and CDR2 YYNGEE. The trim removed 3 bases at V and 7 bases at J, leaving 9 bases unmatched. CDR3 length equals 15 residues. CDR3 protein: CASSATGSLGEKLFF. For the CDR3, the DNA is TGTGCCAGCAGCGCGACAGGGTCATTAGGTGAAAAACTGTTTTTT.

The genes are TRBV9 and TRBJ2-3, with 10 bases matching TRBD2. The CDR3 is made up of 16 amino acids. Trimming cost V 0 bases and J 4 bases; bases outside gene matches: 5. Germline CDR1 reads SGDLS; CDR2 reads YYNGEE. DNA for the CDR3: TGTGCCAGCAGCGTAGGGCTAGCGGGGGAGGCAGATACGCAGTATTTT. Its translation: CASSVGLAGEADTQYF.

V gene TRBV6-2 or TRBV6-3 combines with J gene TRBJ1-5; D remains ambiguous. Looked up from germline, CDR1 is MNHEY and CDR2 is SVGEGT. The CDR3 runs 12 residues. The ends were cut back, 6 bases at V and 11 bases at J, with 14 bases in the middle. The CDR3 DNA follows: TGTGCCAGCAGCCCCCGGGTGGGGACCCAGCATTTT. Translation: CASSPRVGTQHF.

This chain connects TRBV7-2 to TRBJ2-5; 7 positions agree with TRBD2. J gave up 5 bases and V 2 bases, and 8 bases lay outside the gene matches. Germline CDR1 is SGHTA and CDR2 is FQGNSA. The CDR3 is 15 amino acids. The CDR3 here is CASSLSGIEWETQYF. In DNA form, the CDR3 reads TGTGCCAGCAGCTTAAGCGGGATAGAATGGGAGACCCAGTACTTC.

The chain is built from TRBV5-8 and TRBJ2-7; the D gene is possibly TRBD1 (6 bases). The CDR3 covers 13 residues. Germline CDR1 and CDR2: SGHTS and YDEGEE. The germline V and J ends were trimmed by 4 bases and 1 base, with 9 bases remaining between them. CDR3 coding DNA: TGTGCCAGCAGCCTACAGGGTTCCTACGAGCAGTACTTC. Its protein product is CASSLQGSYEQYF.

The J gene is TRBJ1-1, the V gene TRBV19; no reliable D call. Trimming pared 5 bases from V and 4 bases from J, leaving 11 bases between. From germline, CDR1 is LNHDA and CDR2 SQIVND (reference sequence). The CDR3 has 13 amino acids. In nucleotides, the CDR3 is TGTGCCAGTAGTTTTGTAGGGAGCACTGAAGCTTTCTTT. Translation: CASSFVGSTEAFF.

This clone turned up a few times. The chain has TRBV7-2 and TRBJ1-2; 11 nucleotides line up with TRBD1. Germline V gene lookup returns CDR1 SGHTA and CDR2 FQGNSA. V gave up 5 bases and J gave up 5 bases; unmatched junction bases: 10. The CDR3 extends over 16 amino acids. The CDR3 region has the DNA TGTGCCAGCAGCCTATCGTCAGGACAGGGGGCATATGGCTACACCTTC. Translating gives CASSLSSGQGAYGYTF.

This clone occurred once. This chain joins TRBV5-1 and TRBJ2-7, with TRBD1 matching 8 bases. Losses at the gene ends were 3 bases for V and 4 bases for J; bases not matched to a gene: 9. CDR1 and CDR2 from the germline V gene are SGHRS and YFSETQ. CDR3 length equals 15 residues. The CDR3 spells CASSSTGGGPYEQYF. CDR3 in DNA: TGCGCCAGCAGCTCAACAGGGGGAGGCCCTTACGAGCAGTACTTC.

This chain uses TRBV7-2 with TRBJ2-4, with 8 bases identical to TRBD2. CDR1 is SGHTA and CDR2 is FQGNSA in the germline V gene. V trimming: 5 bases; J trimming: 2 bases; junction bases outside the gene matches: 2. The CDR3 is 14 amino acids. In DNA form, the CDR3 reads TGTGCCAGCAGCCCGGGGGGGTCCAAAAACATTCAGTACTTC. Encoded protein: CASSPGGSKNIQYF.

This sequence joins TRBV7-8 and TRBJ2-3; no reliable D call. Germline V gene lookup returns CDR1 SGHVS and CDR2 FQNEAQ. The V and J ends lost 5 bases and 0 bases respectively, with 6 bases between them. This CDR3 has 13 residues. The CDR3 DNA follows: TGTGCCAGCAGCAAACTAAGCACAGATACGCAGTATTTT. It yields the protein CASSKLSTDTQYF. Supplemented by reference TRBV7-8 and TRBJ2-3, the full variable domain reads GAGVSQSPRYKVAKRGQDVALRCDPISGHVSLFWYQQALGQGPEFLTYFQNEAQLDKSGLPSDRFFAERPEGSVSTLKIQRTQQEDSAVYLCASSKLSTDTQYFGPGTRLTVL.